The rows below give T cell receptor beta chains drawn from one sample of a study of cytomegalovirus exposure and HLA in healthy donors. Clones were read by immunoSEQ multiplex PCR, and TCRdb kept only the in-frame ones, dropping some. The sample shows 95,000 to 150,000 clones, 81% of them seen only once. Sequencing used PBMCs. The origin of the receptors is a woman aged 40 to 50 in good health and CMV-seronegative. Both conserved end residues are part of each CDR3. D genes are given only for firm matches. Clone size appears in some rows only: once, few, many, or a class for an expanded clone.

clone size	V gene	D gene	J gene	CDR3 protein	CDR3 DNA
.	TRBV7-9	.	TRBJ2-3	CASSYTSHLTDTQYF	TGTGCCAGCAGCTATACTAGTCACCTCACAGATACGCAGTATTTT
.	TRBV2	TRBD1	TRBJ2-7	CASSLNRGPSYEQYF	TGTGCCAGCAGCTTGAACAGGGGGCCCTCCTACGAGCAGTACTTC
.	TRBV6-6	TRBD1	TRBJ1-1	CASSTQGAEAFF	TGTGCCAGCAGTACCCAGGGGGCTGAAGCTTTCTTT
.	TRBV5-4	TRBD2	TRBJ2-2	CASSYIAGANTGELFF	TGTGCCAGCAGCTATATAGCGGGAGCGAACACCGGGGAGCTGTTTTTT
.	TRBV4-2	TRBD1	TRBJ1-2	CASSPTAGGYGYTF	TGTGCCAGCAGCCCGACAGCAGGGGGCTATGGCTACACCTTC
.	TRBV14	.	TRBJ1-6	CASSQGGSGSPLHF	TGTGCCAGCAGCCAAGGTGGATCGGGTTCACCCCTCCACTTT
.	TRBV5-6	.	TRBJ1-3	CASGRDFVSGNTIYF	TGTGCCAGCGGCAGGGACTTCGTCTCTGGAAACACCATATATTTT
.	TRBV29-1	.	TRBJ2-7	CSVEGGLGALREQYF	TGCAGCGTTGAAGGGGGGTTGGGGGCCTTGAGGGAGCAGTACTTC
.	TRBV6-1	.	TRBJ1-1	CASSELTDWVGLDTEAFF	TGTGCCAGCAGTGAACTTACGGACTGGGTAGGGCTCGACACTGAAGCTTTCTTT
.	TRBV6-5	.	TRBJ1-1	CASISPQRGTEAFF	TGTGCCAGCATCTCTCCCCAGCGGGGTACTGAAGCTTTCTTT
few	TRBV2	.	TRBJ1-1	CASTLNSPNTEAFF	TGTGCCAGCACCTTGAACAGCCCGAACACTGAAGCTTTCTTT
.	TRBV4-3	.	TRBJ1-6	CASSQDPSAGSYNSPLHF	TGCGCCAGCAGCCAAGATCCTTCGGCAGGAAGTTATAATTCACCCCTCCACTTT
.	TRBV6-1	.	TRBJ2-1	CASSFELAQFF	TGTGCCAGCTCCTTCGAGTTAGCGCAGTTCTTC
.	TRBV7-9	TRBD1	TRBJ1-2	CAGDSGYGYTF	TGTGCCGGGGACAGCGGCTATGGCTACACCTTC
.	TRBV5-1	TRBD2	TRBJ2-7	CASSLVPSGSYEQYF	TGCGCCAGCAGCTTGGTTCCTAGCGGGAGCTACGAGCAGTACTTC
medium-sized	TRBV4-1	TRBD1	TRBJ2-1	CASSQATGTGLYNEQFF	TGCGCCAGCAGCCAGGCCACTGGGACAGGTCTTTACAATGAGCAGTTCTTC
.	TRBV6-4	.	TRBJ2-3	CASSDSTGNLGTDTQYF	TGTGCCAGCAGTGACTCCACAGGGAATTTGGGCACAGATACGCAGTATTTT
.	TRBV14	.	TRBJ1-1	CASSQGGGWNTEAFF	TGTGCCAGCAGCCAAGGGGGGGGTTGGAACACTGAAGCTTTCTTT
.	TRBV7-7	.	TRBJ1-6	CASSVGLHSPLHF	TGTGCCAGCAGCGTTGGACTTCATTCACCCCTCCACTTT
.	TRBV6-5	.	TRBJ2-5	CASSYGGAETQYF	TGTGCCAGCAGTTACGGGGGGGCGGAGACCCAGTACTTC
.	TRBV25-1	.	TRBJ2-1	CASGGGGKMAYNEQFF	TGTGCCAGCGGGGGGGGCGGGAAGATGGCCTACAATGAGCAGTTCTTC
.	TRBV19	.	TRBJ1-2	CASSMGHTNYGYTF	TGTGCCAGTAGTATGGGGCACACTAACTATGGCTACACCTTC
.	TRBV2	.	TRBJ2-7	CASAETDIAYEQYF	TGTGCCAGCGCGGAGACAGACATTGCCTACGAGCAGTACTTC
.	TRBV14	.	TRBJ1-1	CASSRSVPNTEAFF	TGTGCCAGCAGCCGGTCAGTACCGAACACTGAAGCTTTCTTT
.	TRBV5-1	.	TRBJ1-1	CASNQAGEGGVAFF	TGCGCCAGCAACCAAGCAGGGGAGGGAGGCGTAGCTTTCTTT
.	TRBV5-1	TRBD2	TRBJ2-1	CASSPTSGRGFGRDEQFF	TGCGCCAGCAGCCCGACTAGCGGGAGAGGTTTTGGGAGGGATGAGCAGTTCTTC
.	TRBV5-1	TRBD1	TRBJ1-5	CASSPGGYSNQPQHF	TGCGCCAGCAGCCCAGGGGGGTATAGCAATCAGCCCCAGCATTTT
.	TRBV6-1	.	TRBJ2-7	CASSEARDREYEQYF	TGTGCCAGCAGTGAAGCGCGGGATCGGGAGTACGAGCAGTACTTC
.	TRBV6-5	TRBD1	TRBJ2-1	CATGTGVNEQFF	TGTGCCACCGGGACAGGGGTCAATGAGCAGTTCTTC
once	TRBV14	TRBD1	TRBJ2-3	CASSQGQGKTDTQYF	TGTGCCAGCAGCCAGGGACAGGGGAAGACAGATACGCAGTATTTT
.	TRBV6-5	.	TRBJ2-1	CASFSGSVNEQFF	TGTGCCAGCTTCTCAGGGTCTGTCAATGAGCAGTTCTTC
.	TRBV10-1	TRBD2	TRBJ2-1	CASQGGLAGGARGNEQFF	TGCGCCAGCCAAGGGGGACTAGCGGGGGGTGCTCGAGGAAATGAGCAGTTCTTC
.	TRBV5-1	.	TRBJ1-5	CASSSHYQPQHF	TGCGCCAGCAGTTCACACTACCAGCCCCAGCATTTT
.	TRBV27	.	TRBJ1-6	CASSRRQSYNSPLHF	TGTGCCAGCAGTAGAAGACAATCCTATAATTCACCCCTCCACTTT
few	TRBV5-4	.	TRBJ1-1	CASSLQSNTEAFF	TGTGCCAGCAGCTTGCAAAGCAACACTGAAGCTTTCTTT
.	TRBV7-2	TRBD2	TRBJ2-2	CASSSQVTSRAGELFF	TGTGCCAGCAGCTCCCAGGTGACTAGCCGAGCCGGGGAGCTGTTTTTT
.	TRBV6-5	.	TRBJ1-5	CASRTGIDQPQHF	TGTGCCAGCAGAACAGGGATAGATCAGCCCCAGCATTTT
.	TRBV29-1	.	TRBJ1-2	CSVGSRNGGIDGYTF	TGCAGCGTCGGGAGCCGGAACGGTGGAATTGATGGCTACACCTTC
.	TRBV7-6	TRBD1	TRBJ2-3	CASSYFSGTGGTDTQYF	TGTGCCAGCAGCTACTTTTCCGGGACAGGGGGCACAGATACGCAGTATTTT
.	TRBV10-1	TRBD1	TRBJ2-7	CASGGQGFSEQYF	TGCGCCAGCGGGGGACAGGGGTTCTCAGAGCAGTACTTC
.	TRBV7-6	TRBD1	TRBJ1-4	CASSLAVEWTGEGEKLFF	TGTGCCAGCAGCTTAGCCGTAGAGTGGACAGGGGAAGGTGAAAAACTGTTTTTT
.	TRBV7-9	TRBD1	TRBJ1-2	CASSGYRGRGGYTF	TGTGCCAGCAGCGGCTACAGGGGGCGCGGAGGCTACACCTTC
few	TRBV6-6	TRBD1	TRBJ1-1	CASSYETGDTEAFF	TGTGCCAGCAGTTACGAAACAGGGGACACTGAAGCTTTCTTT
.	TRBV6-6	.	TRBJ1-2	CASSYYLAFYGYTF	TGTGCCAGCAGTTATTATTTAGCTTTCTATGGCTACACCTTC
.	TRBV4-1	TRBD2	TRBJ2-1	CASSQTSGSGSNEQFF	TGCGCCAGCAGCCAAACTAGCGGGAGTGGTTCCAATGAGCAGTTCTTC
few	TRBV4-1	TRBD1	TRBJ2-7	CASSQERQGFYEQYF	TGCGCCAGCAGCCAAGAGAGACAGGGTTTTTACGAGCAGTACTTC
few	TRBV30	.	TRBJ1-4	CACNSRGVDEKLFF	TGTGCCTGTAATAGCAGGGGAGTCGATGAAAAACTGTTTTTT
.	TRBV7-2	TRBD2	TRBJ2-3	CASSLAGPSGGAGGTQYF	TGTGCCAGCAGCTTAGCAGGTCCTAGCGGGGGGGCCGGGGGTACGCAGTATTTT
.	TRBV29-1	.	TRBJ1-4	CSVGTAGEKLFF	TGCAGCGTTGGGACCGCGGGCGAAAAACTGTTTTTT
once	TRBV4-2	TRBD1	TRBJ2-6	CASSHPGQGSGYGANVLTF	TGTGCCAGCAGCCATCCCGGACAGGGTTCCGGGTACGGGGCCAACGTCCTGACTTTC
.	TRBV11-3	TRBD1	TRBJ2-7	CASSPTGAYEQYF	TGTGCCAGCAGTCCGACAGGGGCCTACGAGCAGTACTTC
.	TRBV7-9	.	TRBJ2-1	CASSSPGAASYNEQFF	TGTGCCAGCAGCTCTCCTGGGGCGGCCTCCTACAATGAGCAGTTCTTC
.	TRBV19	TRBD1	TRBJ1-5	CATSWGWDRAQPQHF	TGTGCCACTTCTTGGGGTTGGGACAGGGCTCAGCCCCAGCATTTT
few	TRBV28	TRBD1	TRBJ1-1	CASSLRGPLNTEAFF	TGTGCCAGCAGTCTCAGGGGGCCGTTAAACACTGAAGCTTTCTTT
.	TRBV4-1	.	TRBJ1-1	CASSHPLGSTEAFF	TGCGCCAGCAGCCACCCACTGGGCTCCACTGAAGCTTTCTTT
.	TRBV6-1	.	TRBJ1-2	CASSTVLDSLHGYTF	TGTGCCAGCAGTACAGTTCTGGACAGTCTCCATGGCTACACCTTC